This note documents a single T cell receptor (beta chain) sequence. The antigen is undetermined. The data originate from a study of Graves' ophthalmopathy and Graves' hyperthyroidism. Broader study findings: Blood also carried most expanded thyroid clonotypes exceeding 0.001 frequency. This model predicted ophthalmopathy progression (sensitivity around 70%, specificity 72.22%).

The authors amplified TCR beta CDR3 regions from RNA transcripts. RT-PCR in the first round used HTBI primers; a second-round multiplex PCR followed. TCRdb fed the multiplex PCR reads into MiXCR, producing one record per CDR3 protein. The sample consists of almost 750,000 distinct CDR3 sequences, about 44% of them appearing once. The length of the CDR3 is 11 residues. Trimming removed 6 bases from V and 4 bases from J, with 7 bases in between. Germline V lookup: CDR1 MNHEY, CDR2 SMNVEV (reference sequence). The receptor comes from an adult man with Graves' ophthalmopathy. The V and J genes are TRBV27 and TRBJ2-7; D unresolved. The sequenced sample was peripheral blood. This chain's CDR3 is CASRTLYEQYF. CDR3 nucleotides: TGTGCCAGCAGAACCCTATACGAGCAGTACTTC.